Listed here is a single TCR beta chain. The CDR3 sequence is 17 residues long. J lost 3 bases, V lost 0 bases, and 4 bases had no gene match. The germline V gene encodes CDR1 SGHRS and CDR2 YFSETQ. This sample was taken from a study of blood T cell repertoires in COVID-19. For the study at large: From T cells, B-cell-depleted T cells, or PBMCs came the material, which was cDNA or gDNA.

Sequenced by immunoSEQ multiplex PCR; TCRdb stores in-frame clones only, minus some. This table holds around 110,000 clones, approximately 82% found once. The clonotype comes from a man aged 70 or older with active or convalescent COVID-19. Sequencing used peripheral blood. This chain links TRBV5-1 with TRBJ1-4; 11 bases match TRBD1. The CDR3 DNA follows: TGCGCCAGCAGCTTGGGGGACAGGGGGTTCGCTAATGAAAAACTGTTTTTT. It translates to CASSLGDRGFANEKLFF.